The T cell receptor (beta chain) described here comes from a study of blood T cell repertoires in COVID-19. This table comes from immunoSEQ multiplex PCR, and its TCRdb copy is limited to in-frame clones, with some not included. Altogether 180,000 or so clones are present, roughly 79% being singletons, with the ten largest covering 6.9%. The length of the CDR3 is 14 residues. The V end lost 3 bases, the J end lost 5 bases, and 11 bases lay between the germline ends. Germline V CDR1 and CDR2: KGHSH, LQKENI. The rearrangement joins TRBV18 to TRBJ2-1, with D possibly being TRBD1 (5 bases). Sequencing input: peripheral blood. The sequence derives from a human donor with acute or convalescent COVID-19. The donor label of this sample is uncertain. The CDR3 protein is CASSPDSGNNEQFF. In DNA form, the CDR3 reads TGTGCCAGCTCACCTGACAGTGGTAACAATGAGCAGTTCTTC. Full variable domain (rest looked up from reference TRBV18 and TRBJ2-1): NAGVMQNPRHLVRRRGQEARLRCSPMKGHSHVYWYRQLPEEGLKFMVYLQKENIIDESGMPKERFSAEFPKEGPSILRIQQVVRGDSAAYFCASSPDSGNNEQFFGPGTRLTVL.